This TCR beta chain is from a study of blood T cell repertoires in COVID-19. Study summary: Sites in the United States, Italy and Spain provided acute and convalescent COVID-19 samples.

J gave up 4 bases and V 6 bases, and 14 bases lay outside the gene matches. The germline V gene has CDR1 SGHDN and CDR2 FVKESK. The CDR3 is 17 residues long. As originally analysed: Estimation of nucleated cell counts relied on the amplification of reference gene primers. Sequencing used immunoSEQ multiplex PCR; TCRdb keeps in-frame clones, though not all of them. V and J calls and clone size are those listed in that table; D and trimming were worked out from the DNA. The sample carries fewer than 150,000 clones, approximately 86% recorded once. V usage is TRBV14 and J usage is TRBJ2-2; 7 nucleotides agree with TRBD1. The receptor was isolated from a woman aged 50 to 65 with active or convalescent COVID-19. Material: peripheral blood. The CDR3 loop reads CASSPRGRMASTGELFF. The CDR3 nucleotides read TGTGCCAGCAGTCCAAGGGGGCGTATGGCATCCACCGGGGAGCTGTTTTTT.